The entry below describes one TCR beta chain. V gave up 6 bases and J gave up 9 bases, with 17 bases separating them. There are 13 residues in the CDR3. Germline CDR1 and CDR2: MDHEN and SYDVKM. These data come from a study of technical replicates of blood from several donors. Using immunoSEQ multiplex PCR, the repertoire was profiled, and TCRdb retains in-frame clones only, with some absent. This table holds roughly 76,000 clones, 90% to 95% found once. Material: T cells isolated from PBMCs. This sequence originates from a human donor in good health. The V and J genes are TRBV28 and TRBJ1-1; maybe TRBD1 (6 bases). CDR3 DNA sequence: TGTGCCAGCAGCCATCGGGGGGCCGACAAAGCTTTCTTT. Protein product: CASSHRGADKAFF. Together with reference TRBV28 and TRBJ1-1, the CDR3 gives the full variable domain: DVKVTQSSRYLVKRTGEKVFLECVQDMDHENMFWYRQDPGLGLRLIYFSYDVKMKEKGDIPEGYSVSREKKERFSLILESASTNQTSMYLCASSHRGADKAFFGQGTRLTVV.